This T cell receptor (beta chain) is from a study of shared clonotypes between healthy human individuals (dated by TCRdb to 2018 to 2021). About the investigation overall: The cohort included a few men and a couple of women between 18 and 49 years of age. For each donor, CD4 naive and CD4 memory were each run on three plates, CD8 naive on two plates, and CD8 memory on one plate. Different laboratories and diverse techniques were used to prepare libraries and sequence TCR repertoires, to increase sequencing depth and limit assay-specific biases. Blood TCR repertoires of four to six healthy adults were deeply sequenced to estimate repertoire size and the extent of clonotype sharing between individuals. Per donor, leukapheresis produced somewhere between about 0.8 and 9 billion PBMCs.

General findings and caveats noted by the study authors: Because the study included a small number of donors, the genetic and exposure-history diversity represented was limited. Sampling was restricted to blood, and TCR repertoires in tissue are likely to differ from TCR repertoires in blood. Compared with non-shared clonotypes, the clonotypes found in all four sorted-subset donors had higher generation probabilities. Naive subsets generally had larger estimated clonotype richness than memory subsets did. Sharing across a few donors was observed for about 5% of naive CD4, less than 4% of naive CD8, 2% to 2.5% of memory CD4, and about 0.38% of memory CD8 clonotypes. Even with the large sequencing depth, rarefaction of the sorted-subset datasets indicated that sequencing was incomplete. Pairwise subsampling indicated that sequencing depth was expected to affect the degree of clonotype sharing among donors.

The CDR3 holds 13 amino acids from the cysteine to the phenylalanine. The entry retains the CDR3 DNA only, 39 bases that are in frame from base 1. In the germline V gene (reference sequence), CDR1 corresponds to SEHNR and CDR2 to FQNEAQ. The germline ends are 7 bases apart after V is trimmed by 1 base and J by 4 bases. The donors were healthy, HIV-negative adults with no recently reported acute infections or vaccinations. All donors were Caucasian adults living in Nashville, Tennessee, USA. Magnetic negative selection was used to enrich CD4+ T cells, after which naive cells were positively selected on CD45RA and the negative fraction became the memory subset. Blood was obtained by leukapheresis, after which PBMCs were separated by Ficoll-Histopaque density gradient centrifugation and cryopreserved in liquid nitrogen vapor phase. Analytical flow cytometry was used to check the purity and quantity of each magnetically sorted T cell population. Genomic DNA was isolated from each sorted fraction and quantified by UV absorbance on a Nanodrop 2000c.

Notes on this clone: Its specific antigen is unknown. Per-nucleotide qualities are absent, and no much larger clonotype sits a single base away.

TCR CDR3 regions were amplified from genomic DNA by multiplex PCR using the deep immunoSEQ assay. Genomic DNA extracted from each cell subset was distributed evenly over all wells of several immunoSEQ 96-well plates, and each plate served as one replicate. For sorted subsets, each replicate PCR was loaded with about 0.2 ug genomic DNA, equivalent to approximately 33,000 T cell genomes. Purified libraries were measured with a Qubit 3.0 fluorometer, size-checked on a Bioanalyzer 2100, and measured again with the KAPA Library Quantification kit. A separate single-read 150-cycle Illumina NextSeq 550 flow cell was used to sequence each immunoSEQ 96-well plate. Concerning the study's data processing: Because only junctional sequences without quality scores were contained in the immunoSEQ output, filtering matching that applied to full-length reads could not be performed. Sequences were annotated with PyIR, a Python wrapper for IgBLAST v1.9, and V/J genes and CDR3 were assigned using IMGT germline references. Reads with weak V/J assignments (E-value above 1e-6), missing CDR3, stop codons, out-of-frame junctions, or ambiguous translated residues were removed. A V3J clonotype was defined by an identical inferred V gene, J gene, and CDR3 amino acid sequence. The percentage overlap between two repertoires was calculated by dividing the number of shared unique clonotypes by the size of the smaller repertoire. RTK rarefaction, the Chao1 estimator, and Recon v2.1 estimates of unobserved clonotypes were used to assess repertoire richness. OLGA was used to compute generation probabilities for all TCRbeta clonotypes that the gDNA method yielded from four donors. TCRdb provides this immuneACCESS table in a form limited to in-frame rearrangements. Some clones are lacking; in checked studies, under half of them reflect an unresolved V gene, and why the rest are absent is not known. The D gene and trimming were derived from the DNA, and the V and J assignments and clone size from that table. This sample has 2 million to 2.5 million clones in its table, and roughly 95% of those were observed once. The top ten clonotypes cover approximately 0.13% of the sample.

Sequences were obtained from naive CD4+ T cells sorted from blood. In light of the paper, this sample's cell subset or site label describes: CD45RA+ positively selected. Recombination joined TRBV7-9 with TRBJ1-2, with the D gene not confidently named. This receptor was identified in a man younger than 35 in good health. The nucleotides read TGTGCCAGCAGCTTAGTAACCCTCTATGGCTACACCTTC. Its translation is CASSLVTLYGYTF.